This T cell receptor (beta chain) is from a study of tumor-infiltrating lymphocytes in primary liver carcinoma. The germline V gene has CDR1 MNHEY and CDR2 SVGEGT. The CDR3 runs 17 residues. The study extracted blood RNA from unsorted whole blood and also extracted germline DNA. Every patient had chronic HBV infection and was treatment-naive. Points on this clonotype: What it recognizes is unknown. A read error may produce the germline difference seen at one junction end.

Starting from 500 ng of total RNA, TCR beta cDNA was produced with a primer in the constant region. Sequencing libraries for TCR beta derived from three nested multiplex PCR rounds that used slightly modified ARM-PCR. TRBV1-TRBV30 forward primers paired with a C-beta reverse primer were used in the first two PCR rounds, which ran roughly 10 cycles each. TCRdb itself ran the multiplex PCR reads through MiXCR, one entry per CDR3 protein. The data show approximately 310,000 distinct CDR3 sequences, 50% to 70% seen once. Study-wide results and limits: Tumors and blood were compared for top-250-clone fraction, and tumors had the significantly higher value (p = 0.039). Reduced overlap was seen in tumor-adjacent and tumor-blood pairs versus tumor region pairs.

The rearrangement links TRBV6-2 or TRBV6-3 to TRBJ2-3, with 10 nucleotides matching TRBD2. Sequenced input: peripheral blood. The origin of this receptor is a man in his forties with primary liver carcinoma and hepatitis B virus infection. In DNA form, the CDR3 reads TGTGCCAGCAATTACGGGCTAGCGGGAGTTGGCACAGATACGCAGTATTTT. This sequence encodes CASNYGLAGVGTDTQYF.